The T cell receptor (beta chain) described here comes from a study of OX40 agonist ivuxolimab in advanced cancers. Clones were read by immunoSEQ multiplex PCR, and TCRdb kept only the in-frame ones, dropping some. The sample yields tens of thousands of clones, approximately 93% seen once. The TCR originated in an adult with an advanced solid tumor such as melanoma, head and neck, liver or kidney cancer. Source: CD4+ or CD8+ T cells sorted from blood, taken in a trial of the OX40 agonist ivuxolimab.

The CDR3 DNA sequence: TGTGCCAGCTCACCACCGGTGAAATCGGGGGAAAAACTGTTTTTT. It is translated as CASSPPVKSGEKLFF. The chain uses TRBV18 and TRBJ1-4, with no clear D. V dropped 0 bases and J dropped 8 bases, with 13 bases sitting between them. This CDR3 region has 15 residues. Germline values: CDR1 KGHSH, CDR2 LQKENI.